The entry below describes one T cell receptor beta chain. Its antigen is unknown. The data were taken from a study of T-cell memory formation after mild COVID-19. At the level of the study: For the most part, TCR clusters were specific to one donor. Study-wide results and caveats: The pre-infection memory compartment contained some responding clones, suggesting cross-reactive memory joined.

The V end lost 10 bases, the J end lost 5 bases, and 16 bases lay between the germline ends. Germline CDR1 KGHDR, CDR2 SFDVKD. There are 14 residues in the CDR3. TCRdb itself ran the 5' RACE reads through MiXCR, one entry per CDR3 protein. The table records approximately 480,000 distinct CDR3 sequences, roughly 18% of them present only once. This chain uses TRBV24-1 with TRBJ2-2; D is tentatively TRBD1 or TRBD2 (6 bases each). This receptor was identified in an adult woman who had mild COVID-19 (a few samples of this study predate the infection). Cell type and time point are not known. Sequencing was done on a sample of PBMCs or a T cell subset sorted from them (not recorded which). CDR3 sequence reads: CATGRGRGTGELFF. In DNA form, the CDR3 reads TGTGCCACAGGCAGGGGTCGGGGGACCGGGGAGCTGTTTTTT.